Detailed here is one TCR beta chain. Patients included in sequencing had previously demonstrated CD8+CD57+ cell expansion by flow cytometry. As a group, the patients uniformly had severe acquired aplastic anemia. This sample was taken from a study of CD8+CD57+ T cells in acquired aplastic anemia. Germline CDR1 is SEHNR and CDR2 is FQNEAQ (reference sequence). This CDR3 is built from 16 residues. Losses at the gene ends were 3 bases for V and 8 bases for J; bases not matched to a gene: 13. Template material for TCR beta VDJ and CDR3 profiling consisted of genomic DNA. TCRdb reprocessed the reads via MiXCR and lists one record per CDR3 protein. The table lists 270,000 or so distinct CDR3 sequences, 70% to 85% of them singletons.

Sequenced input: sorted CD4+, CD8+, or CD8+CD57+ T cells (not recorded which) from PBMCs. The chain uses TRBV7-9 and TRBJ2-1, with 7 nucleotides matching TRBD2. This sequence originates from a human donor with aplastic anemia. The CDR3 DNA follows: TGTGCCAGCAGCTTTCAAAGAAGCGGGGCGGATGATGAGCAGTTCTTC. Translating gives CASSFQRSGADDEQFF.